This T cell receptor (beta chain) is from a study of cytomegalovirus exposure and HLA in healthy donors. Healthy donors of bone marrow made up the group. CDR3 length: 11 amino acids. V was pared by 6 bases and J by 6 bases, with 10 bases between. Germline loops: CDR1 DFQATT, CDR2 SNEGSKA (reference sequence). The primer mix had 60 Vbeta and 13 Jbeta primers. Sequencing used immunoSEQ multiplex PCR; TCRdb keeps in-frame clones, though not all of them. The data hold about 170,000 clones, with about 88% observed a single time. Study observations and caveats: TCR beta chain V- and J-gene trimming was linked, in a later analysis, to a missense variant in DCLRE1C. HLA-A and HLA-B allele assignments for most subjects were reportedly predicted accurately using TCR beta sequences. Being productive about 90% or about 30% of the time was typical of most TCR beta V segments in an earlier analysis.

As concerns this clone: The antigen is undetermined.

The TCR sequence derives from a man younger than 45 in good health and CMV-seropositive. The chain uses TRBV20-1 and TRBJ2-3; D unresolved. Sequences were obtained from PBMCs. Written as DNA, the CDR3 is TGCAGTGCCCAAAGAGGCGATACGCAGTATTTT. This gives the protein CSAQRGDTQYF.